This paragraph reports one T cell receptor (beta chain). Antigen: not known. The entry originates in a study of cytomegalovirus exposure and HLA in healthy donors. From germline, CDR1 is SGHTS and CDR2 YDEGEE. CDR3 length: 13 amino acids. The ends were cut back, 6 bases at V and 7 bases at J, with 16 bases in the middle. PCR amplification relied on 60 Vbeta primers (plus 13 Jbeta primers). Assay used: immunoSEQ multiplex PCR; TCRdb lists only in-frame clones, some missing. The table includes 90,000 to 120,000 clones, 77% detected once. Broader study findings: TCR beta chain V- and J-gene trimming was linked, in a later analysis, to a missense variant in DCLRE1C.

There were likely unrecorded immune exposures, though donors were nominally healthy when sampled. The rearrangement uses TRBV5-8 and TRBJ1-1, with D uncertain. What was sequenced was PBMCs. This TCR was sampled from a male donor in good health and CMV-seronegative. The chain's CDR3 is CASIPFGNLEAFF. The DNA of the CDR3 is TGTGCCAGCATCCCTTTCGGGAACCTTGAAGCTTTCTTT.